The rows below give T cell receptor beta chains drawn from one sample of a study of long-term antiretroviral therapy in people with HIV. TCRdb keeps only in-frame clones here, not all; method: immunoSEQ multiplex PCR. Of 22,000 or so clones in the sample, over 70% were seen once. This sample comprised unsorted PBMCs, obtained 2.9 years after starting antiretroviral therapy. All receptors derive from a woman in her twenties or thirties with HIV. The CDR3 runs from the conserved cysteine through the conserved F or W. The D gene is left open where the match is weak. Clone size is shown for a subset of rows, as once, few, many or a class of expanded clone.

clone_size j_call cdr3_length v_call d_call cdr3_aa cdr3_nt
once TRBJ2-1 15 TRBV11-1 . CASSSPGLEVDEQFF TGTGCCAGCAGCTCTCCGGGACTTGAGGTCGATGAGCAGTTCTTC
. TRBJ2-5 14 TRBV2 TRBD2 CASSAASGGETQYF TGTGCCAGCAGTGCGGCTAGCGGGGGGGAGACCCAGTACTTC
medium-sized TRBJ1-6 17 TRBV7-9 . CASSSQDLEGIGSPLHF TGTGCCAGCAGCTCACAAGATTTGGAGGGAATTGGTTCACCCCTCCACTTT
. TRBJ2-1 12 TRBV2 . CASSALYNEQFF TGTGCCAGCAGCGCTCTATACAATGAGCAGTTCTTC
. TRBJ1-5 16 TRBV30 . CAWSVPGSHSNQPQHF TGTGCCTGGAGTGTGCCCGGCAGTCATAGCAATCAGCCCCAGCATTTT
. TRBJ1-6 17 TRBV5-6 . CASSLAGAASYNSPLHF TGTGCCAGCAGCTTGGCGGGGGCGGCCTCCTATAATTCACCCCTCCACTTT
. TRBJ1-1 15 TRBV29-1 . CSVGRTGIGDTEAFF TGCAGCGTTGGGAGAACAGGGATTGGGGACACTGAAGCTTTCTTT
. TRBJ1-1 14 TRBV15 . CATSRVVRNTEAFF TGTGCCACCAGCAGAGTGGTTAGGAACACTGAAGCTTTCTTT
few TRBJ1-2 11 TRBV2 TRBD1 CASWTGGGYTF TGTGCCAGTTGGACAGGGGGTGGCTACACCTTC
. TRBJ1-4 14 TRBV11-2 TRBD1 CASSLDRANEKLFF TGTGCCAGCAGCTTGGACAGGGCCAATGAAAAACTGTTTTTT
. TRBJ1-1 17 TRBV12-5 . CASGTPRLQGVLGEAFF TGTGCTAGTGGGACCCCCCGTTTGCAGGGCGTCTTAGGTGAAGCTTTCTTT
. TRBJ1-4 14 TRBV7-4 . CASSPTPTNEKLFF TGTGCCAGCAGCCCGACACCAACTAATGAAAAACTGTTTTTT
. TRBJ2-3 14 TRBV7-9 . CASSLVSSTDTQYF TGTGCCAGCAGCTTAGTGAGTAGCACAGATACGCAGTATTTT
. TRBJ1-4 17 TRBV29-1 . CSVRRGSPSSANEKLFF TGCAGCGTGAGGAGAGGGTCCCCCTCCAGCGCTAATGAAAAACTGTTTTTT
. TRBJ2-5 16 TRBV2 . CASRRAPSYTEETQYF TGTGCCAGCAGGAGGGCCCCCTCGTATACAGAAGAGACCCAGTACTTC
few TRBJ2-7 14 TRBV19 . CASSIWQGGSEQYF TGTGCCAGTAGTATATGGCAGGGGGGATCCGAGCAGTACTTC
. TRBJ2-6 17 TRBV19 TRBD1 CASLPGQGALGANVLTF TGTGCCAGTCTACCGGGACAGGGGGCCCTCGGGGCCAACGTCCTGACTTTC
. TRBJ2-1 15 TRBV14 . CASSQLKGPLNEQFF TGTGCCAGCAGCCAATTGAAGGGACCCCTCAATGAGCAGTTCTTC
. TRBJ2-2 16 TRBV14 . CASSQDIGSIAGELFF TGTGCCAGCAGCCAAGATATAGGATCGATAGCCGGGGAGCTGTTTTTT
. TRBJ1-1 13 TRBV29-1 TRBD1 CSVSRGPDTEAFF TGCAGCGTTTCCAGGGGGCCAGACACTGAAGCTTTCTTT
. TRBJ1-1 14 TRBV6-5 . CASSYLQGGTEAFF TGTGCCAGCAGTTACCTACAGGGAGGCACTGAAGCTTTCTTT
. TRBJ2-3 15 TRBV7-9 . CASSPDSSSTDTQYF TGTGCCAGCAGCCCGGACAGTTCTAGCACAGATACGCAGTATTTT
. TRBJ2-3 16 TRBV29-1 TRBD2 CSVEWGGGTRIDTQYF TGCAGCGTTGAATGGGGCGGGGGGACTAGGATTGATACGCAGTATTTT
. TRBJ1-3 14 TRBV2 . CASSEQLSGNTIYF TGTGCCAGCAGTGAACAGCTCTCTGGAAACACCATATATTTT
few TRBJ1-1 16 TRBV5-1 . CASSFFIDVMNTEAFF TGCGCCAGCAGCTTTTTTATAGACGTCATGAACACTGAAGCTTTCTTT
. TRBJ1-1 15 TRBV10-3 . CAISESAGYRREAFF TGTGCCATCAGTGAGTCGGCAGGCTATCGCCGGGAAGCTTTCTTT
. TRBJ1-1 13 TRBV5-4 TRBD1 CASSLVEGGVAFF TGTGCCAGCAGCTTGGTGGAAGGGGGCGTGGCTTTCTTT
. TRBJ2-5 14 TRBV10-1 TRBD2 CASSSGGLQETQYF TGCGCCAGCAGTAGCGGGGGTCTTCAAGAGACCCAGTACTTC
. TRBJ2-3 19 TRBV4-2 TRBD2 CASSQRGIYGGIGTDTQYF TGTGCCAGCAGCCAAAGGGGAATATACGGGGGGATCGGCACAGATACGCAGTATTTT
. TRBJ2-7 15 TRBV6-5 TRBD2 CASSPPSGGAYEQYF TGTGCCAGCAGTCCTCCTAGCGGGGGGGCCTACGAGCAGTACTTC
. TRBJ2-7 13 TRBV5-1 . CASSLRSADEQYF TGCGCCAGCAGCTTGAGGTCGGCCGACGAGCAGTACTTC
. TRBJ1-2 11 TRBV19 . CASGRDYGYTF TGTGCCAGTGGACGCGACTATGGCTACACCTTC
. TRBJ2-4 17 TRBV4-1 TRBD1 CASSQEQGVRAKNIQYF TGCGCCAGCAGCCAAGAGCAGGGGGTTAGAGCCAAAAACATTCAGTACTTC
. TRBJ1-6 14 TRBV6-1 TRBD1 CASSEGTGVSPLHF TGTGCCAGCAGTGAAGGGACAGGGGTCTCACCCCTCCACTTT
. TRBJ1-2 15 TRBV18 . CASSPDRDLLYGYTF TGTGCCAGCTCACCTGACAGAGACCTACTCTATGGCTACACCTTC
once TRBJ1-1 13 TRBV2 . CASSHGDMPEAFF TGTGCCAGCAGTCACGGCGACATGCCTGAAGCTTTCTTT
. TRBJ1-4 15 TRBV6-1 TRBD1 CASSMGQGPNEKLFF TGTGCCAGCAGTATGGGACAGGGACCTAATGAAAAACTGTTTTTT